This T cell receptor (beta chain) was identified during a study of cytomegalovirus exposure and HLA in healthy donors. Overall study results and limits: Association of 16,951 TCR beta sequences with HLA alleles was found at 0.05 false discovery rate in a later analysis.

This clone was seen a single time. What it recognizes is unknown. PCR employed 60 Vbeta and 13 Jbeta primers. The table came from immunoSEQ multiplex PCR; TCRdb's copy has only in-frame clones and leaves some out. The sample holds about 130,000 clones, over 75% seen once. The sequenced material came from PBMCs. This TCR derives from a man aged 25-45 years in good health and CMV-seronegative.

This CDR3 reads CASSLGAETNQPQHF. DNA for the CDR3: TGCGCCAGCAGCTTGGGGGCCGAAACCAATCAGCCCCAGCATTTT. The rearrangement uses TRBV4-1 and TRBJ1-5; D perhaps matches TRBD1 (6 bases). This CDR3 is built from 15 residues. V lost 5 bases to trimming and J lost 3 bases, with 14 bases between them. CDR1 is MGHRA, CDR2 YSYEKL, per germline.